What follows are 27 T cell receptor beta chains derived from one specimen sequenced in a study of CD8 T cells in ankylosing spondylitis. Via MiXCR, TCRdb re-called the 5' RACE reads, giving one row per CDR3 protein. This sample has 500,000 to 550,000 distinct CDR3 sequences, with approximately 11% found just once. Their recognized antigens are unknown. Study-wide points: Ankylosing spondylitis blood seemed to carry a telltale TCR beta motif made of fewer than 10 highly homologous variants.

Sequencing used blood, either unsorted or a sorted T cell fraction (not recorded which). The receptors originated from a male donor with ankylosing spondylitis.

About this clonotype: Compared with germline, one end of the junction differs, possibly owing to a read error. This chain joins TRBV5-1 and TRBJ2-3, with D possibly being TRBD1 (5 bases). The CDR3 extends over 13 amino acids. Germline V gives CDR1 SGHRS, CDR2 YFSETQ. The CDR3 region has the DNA TGCGCGAGCAGGCCAGGGCCGGCAGATACGCAGTATTTT. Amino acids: CASRPGPADTQYF.

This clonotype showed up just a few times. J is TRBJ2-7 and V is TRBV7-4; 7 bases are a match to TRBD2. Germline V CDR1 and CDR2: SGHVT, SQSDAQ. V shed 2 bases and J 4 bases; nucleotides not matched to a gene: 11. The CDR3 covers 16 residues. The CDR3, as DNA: TGTGCCAGCAGCTTACTCGGGGCTAGCGGATCTTACGAGCAGTACTTC. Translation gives CASSLLGASGSYEQYF.

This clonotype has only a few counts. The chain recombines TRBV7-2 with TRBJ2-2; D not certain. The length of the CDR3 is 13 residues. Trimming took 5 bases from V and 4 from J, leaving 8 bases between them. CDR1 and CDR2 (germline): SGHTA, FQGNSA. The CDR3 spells CASSSSLTGELFF. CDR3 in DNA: TGTGCCAGCAGCAGTAGCCTCACCGGGGAGCTGTTTTTT.

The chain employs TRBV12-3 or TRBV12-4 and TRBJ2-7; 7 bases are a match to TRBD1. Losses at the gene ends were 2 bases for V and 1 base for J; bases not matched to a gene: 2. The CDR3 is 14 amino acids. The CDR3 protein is CASSLTGESYEQYF. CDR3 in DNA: TGTGCCAGCAGTTTAACAGGGGAATCCTACGAGCAGTACTTC.

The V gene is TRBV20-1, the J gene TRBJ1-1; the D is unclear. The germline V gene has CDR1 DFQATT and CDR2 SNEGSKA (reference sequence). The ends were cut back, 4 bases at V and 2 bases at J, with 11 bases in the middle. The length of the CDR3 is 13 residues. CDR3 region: CSATPDYNTEAFF. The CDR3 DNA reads TGCAGTGCTACCCCGGACTATAACACTGAAGCTTTCTTT.

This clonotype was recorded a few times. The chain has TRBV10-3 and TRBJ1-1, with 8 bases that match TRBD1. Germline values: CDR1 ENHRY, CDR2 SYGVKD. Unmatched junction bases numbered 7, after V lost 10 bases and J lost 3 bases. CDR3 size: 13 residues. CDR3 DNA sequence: TGTGCCACACATAAACAGGGGGACACTGAAGCTTTCTTT. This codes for CATHKQGDTEAFF.

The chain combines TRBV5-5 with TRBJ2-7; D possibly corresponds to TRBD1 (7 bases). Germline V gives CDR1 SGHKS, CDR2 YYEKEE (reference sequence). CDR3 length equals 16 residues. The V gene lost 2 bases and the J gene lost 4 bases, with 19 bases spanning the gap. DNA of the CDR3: TGTGCCAGCAGCTTTCATGCGGCGGGACAGACTTACGAGCAGTACTTC. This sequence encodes CASSFHAAGQTYEQYF.

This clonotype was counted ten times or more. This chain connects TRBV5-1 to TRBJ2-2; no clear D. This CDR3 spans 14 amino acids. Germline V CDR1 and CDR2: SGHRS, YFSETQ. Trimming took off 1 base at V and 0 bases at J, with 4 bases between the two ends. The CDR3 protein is CASSLTTNTGELFF. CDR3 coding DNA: TGCGCCAGCAGCTTGACGACGAACACCGGGGAGCTGTTTTTT.

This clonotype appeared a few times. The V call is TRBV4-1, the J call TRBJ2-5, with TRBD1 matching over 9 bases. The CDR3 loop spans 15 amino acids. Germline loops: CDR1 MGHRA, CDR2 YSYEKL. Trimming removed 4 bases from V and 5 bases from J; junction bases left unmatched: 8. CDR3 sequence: CASSPPGQGRETQYF. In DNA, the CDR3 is TGCGCCAGCAGCCCTCCGGGACAGGGAAGGGAGACCCAGTACTTC.

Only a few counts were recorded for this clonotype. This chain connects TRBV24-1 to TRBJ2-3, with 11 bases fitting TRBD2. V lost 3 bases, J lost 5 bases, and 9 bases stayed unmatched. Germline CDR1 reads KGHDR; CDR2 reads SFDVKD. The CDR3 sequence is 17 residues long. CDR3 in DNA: TGTGCCACCAGTGATCATACTAGCGGGAGAAGCGAAGATACGCAGTATTTT. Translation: CATSDHTSGRSEDTQYF.

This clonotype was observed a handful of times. CDR3 residues: CSAAPGLGSSYEQYF. CDR3 nucleotides: TGCAGTGCAGCTCCGGGACTAGGAAGCTCCTACGAGCAGTACTTC. The V call is TRBV20-1, the J call TRBJ2-7; 8 bases match TRBD2. The germline V gene encodes CDR1 DFQATT and CDR2 SNEGSKA (reference sequence). This CDR3 is built from 15 residues. V lost 6 bases, J lost 0 bases, and 10 bases stayed unmatched.

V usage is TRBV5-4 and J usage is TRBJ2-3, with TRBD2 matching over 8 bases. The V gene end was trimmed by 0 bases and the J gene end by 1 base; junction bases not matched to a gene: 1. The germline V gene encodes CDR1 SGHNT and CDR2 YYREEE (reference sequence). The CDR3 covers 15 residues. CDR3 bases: TGTGCCAGCAGCTTGGCGCGGGAGGGCACAGATACGCAGTATTTT. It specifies CASSLAREGTDTQYF.

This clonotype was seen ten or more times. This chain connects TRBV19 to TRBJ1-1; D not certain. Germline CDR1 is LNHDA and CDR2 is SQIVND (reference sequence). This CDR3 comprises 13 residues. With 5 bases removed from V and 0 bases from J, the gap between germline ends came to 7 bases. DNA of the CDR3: TGTGCCAGTAGTGGGCAGGTGAACACTGAAGCTTTCTTT. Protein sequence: CASSGQVNTEAFF. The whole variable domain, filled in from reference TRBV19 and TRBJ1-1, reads DGGITQSPKYLFRKEGQNVTLSCEQNLNHDAMYWYRQDPGQGLRLIYYSQIVNDFQKGDIAEGYSVSREKKESFPLTVTSAQKNPTAFYLCASSGQVNTEAFFGQGTRLTVV.

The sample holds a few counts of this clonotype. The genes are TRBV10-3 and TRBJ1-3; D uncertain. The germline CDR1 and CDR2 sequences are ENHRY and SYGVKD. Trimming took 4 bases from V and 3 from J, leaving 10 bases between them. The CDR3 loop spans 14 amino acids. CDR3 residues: CAISGSTLGNTIYF. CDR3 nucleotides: TGTGCCATCAGTGGGTCGACCCTTGGAAACACCATATATTTT.

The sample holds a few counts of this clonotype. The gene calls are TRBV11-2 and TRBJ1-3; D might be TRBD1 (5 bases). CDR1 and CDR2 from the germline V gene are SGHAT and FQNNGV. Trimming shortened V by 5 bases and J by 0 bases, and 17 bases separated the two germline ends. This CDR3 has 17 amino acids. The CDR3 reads CASSIHGTPFSGNTIYF. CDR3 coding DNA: TGTGCCAGCAGCATCCACGGGACTCCTTTCTCTGGAAACACCATATATTTT.

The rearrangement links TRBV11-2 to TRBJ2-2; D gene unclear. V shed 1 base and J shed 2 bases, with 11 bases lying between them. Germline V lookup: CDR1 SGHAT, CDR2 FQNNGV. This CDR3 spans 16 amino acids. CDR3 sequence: CASSLVSAANTGELFF. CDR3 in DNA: TGTGCCAGCAGCTTAGTCTCGGCAGCCAACACCGGGGAGCTGTTTTTT. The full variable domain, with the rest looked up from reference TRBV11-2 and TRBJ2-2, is EAGVAQSPRYKIIEKRQSVAFWCNPISGHATLYWYQQILGQGPKLLIQFQNNGVVDDSQLPKDRFSAERLKGVDSTLKIQPAKLEDSAVYLCASSLVSAANTGELFFGEGSRLTVL.

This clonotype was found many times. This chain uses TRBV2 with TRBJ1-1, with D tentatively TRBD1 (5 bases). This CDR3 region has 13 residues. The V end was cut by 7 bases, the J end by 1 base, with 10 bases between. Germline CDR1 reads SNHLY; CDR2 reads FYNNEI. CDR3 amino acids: CASTAQGNTEAFF. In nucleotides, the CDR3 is TGTGCCAGCACCGCCCAGGGGAACACTGAAGCTTTCTTT.

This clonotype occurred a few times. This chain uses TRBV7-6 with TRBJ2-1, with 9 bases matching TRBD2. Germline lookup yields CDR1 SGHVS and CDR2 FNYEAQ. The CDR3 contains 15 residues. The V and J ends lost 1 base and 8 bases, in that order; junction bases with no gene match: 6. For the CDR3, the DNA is TGTGCCAGCAGCTTAGTGGCTAGCGGGAACTATGAGCAGTTCTTC. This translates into CASSLVASGNYEQFF.

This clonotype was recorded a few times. The DNA of the CDR3 is TGCGCCAGCAGCCCAGGACAGATGCAAGAGACCCAGTACTTC. Protein product: CASSPGQMQETQYF. This rearrangement joins TRBV5-1 to TRBJ2-5; a weak D match, TRBD1 (6 bases). This CDR3 has 14 amino acids. V shed 4 bases and J shed 2 bases, with 12 bases lying between them. Looked up from germline, CDR1 is SGHRS and CDR2 is YFSETQ.

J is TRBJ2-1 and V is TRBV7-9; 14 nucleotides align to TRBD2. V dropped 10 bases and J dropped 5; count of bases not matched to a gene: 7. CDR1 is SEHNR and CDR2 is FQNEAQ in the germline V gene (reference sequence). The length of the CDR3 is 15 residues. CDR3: CAIRLAGGPDNEQFF. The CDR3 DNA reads TGTGCCATCCGACTAGCGGGAGGGCCCGACAATGAGCAGTTCTTC. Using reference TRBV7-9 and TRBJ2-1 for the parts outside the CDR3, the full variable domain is DTGVSQNPRHKITKRGQNVTFRCDPISEHNRLYWYRQTLGQGPEFLTYFQNEAQLEKSRLLSDRFSAERPKGSFSTLEIQRTEQGDSAMYLCAIRLAGGPDNEQFFGPGTRLTVL.

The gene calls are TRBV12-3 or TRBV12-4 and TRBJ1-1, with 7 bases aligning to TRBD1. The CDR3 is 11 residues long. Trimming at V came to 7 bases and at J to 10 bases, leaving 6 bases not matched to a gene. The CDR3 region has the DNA TGTGCCAGCACCGACAGGGTTCTAGCTTTCTTT. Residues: CASTDRVLAFF.

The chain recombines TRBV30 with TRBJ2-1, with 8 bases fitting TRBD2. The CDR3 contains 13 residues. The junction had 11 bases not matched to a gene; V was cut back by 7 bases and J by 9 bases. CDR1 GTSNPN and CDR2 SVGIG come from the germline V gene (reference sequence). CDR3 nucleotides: TGTGCCTTACTCGGGAGGGCGGCAGGTGAGCAGTTCTTC. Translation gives CALLGRAAGEQFF. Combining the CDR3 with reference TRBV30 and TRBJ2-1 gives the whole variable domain SQTIHQWPATLVQPVGSPLSLECTVEGTSNPNLYWYRQAAGRGLQLLFYSVGIGQISSEVPQNLSASRPQDRQFILSSKKLLLSDSGFYLCALLGRAAGEQFFGPGTRLTVL.

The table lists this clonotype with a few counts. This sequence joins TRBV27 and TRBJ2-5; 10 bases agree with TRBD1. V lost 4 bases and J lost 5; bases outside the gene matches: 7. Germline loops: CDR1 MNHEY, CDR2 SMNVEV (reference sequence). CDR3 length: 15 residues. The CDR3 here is CASSSGTGDWETQYF. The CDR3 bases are TGTGCCAGCAGTTCCGGGACAGGGGACTGGGAGACCCAGTACTTC.

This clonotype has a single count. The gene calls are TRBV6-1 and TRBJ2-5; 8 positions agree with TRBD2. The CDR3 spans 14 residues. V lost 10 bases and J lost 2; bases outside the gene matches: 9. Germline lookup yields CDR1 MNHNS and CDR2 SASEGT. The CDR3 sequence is CATQIGGAQETQYF. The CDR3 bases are TGTGCCACCCAAATCGGGGGGGCGCAAGAGACCCAGTACTTC.

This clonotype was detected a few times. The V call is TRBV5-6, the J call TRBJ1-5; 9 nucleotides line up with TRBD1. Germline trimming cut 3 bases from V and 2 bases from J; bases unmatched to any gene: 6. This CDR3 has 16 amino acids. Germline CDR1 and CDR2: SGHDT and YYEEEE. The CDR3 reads CASSSQGAGGNQPQHF. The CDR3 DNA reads TGTGCCAGCAGCTCACAGGGGGCTGGAGGCAATCAGCCCCAGCATTTT.

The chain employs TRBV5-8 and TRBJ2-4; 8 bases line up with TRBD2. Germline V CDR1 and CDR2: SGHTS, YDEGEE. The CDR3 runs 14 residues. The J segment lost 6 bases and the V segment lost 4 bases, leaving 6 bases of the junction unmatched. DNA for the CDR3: TGTGCCAGCAGCCGGTCGGGAGGGGCAAACATTCAGTACTTC. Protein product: CASSRSGGANIQYF.

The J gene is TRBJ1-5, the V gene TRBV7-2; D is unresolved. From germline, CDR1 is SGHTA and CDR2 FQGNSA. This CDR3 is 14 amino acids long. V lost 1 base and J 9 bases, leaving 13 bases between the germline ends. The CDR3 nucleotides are TGTGCCAGCAGCTTAGGAATATCCGCTGGGCCCCAGCATTTT. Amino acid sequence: CASSLGISAGPQHF. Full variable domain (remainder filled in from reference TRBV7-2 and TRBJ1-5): GAGVSQSPSNKVTEKGKDVELRCDPISGHTALYWYRQSLGQGLEFLIYFQGNSAPDKSGLPSDRFSAERTGGSVSTLTIQRTQQEDSAVYLCASSLGISAGPQHFGDGTRLSIL.